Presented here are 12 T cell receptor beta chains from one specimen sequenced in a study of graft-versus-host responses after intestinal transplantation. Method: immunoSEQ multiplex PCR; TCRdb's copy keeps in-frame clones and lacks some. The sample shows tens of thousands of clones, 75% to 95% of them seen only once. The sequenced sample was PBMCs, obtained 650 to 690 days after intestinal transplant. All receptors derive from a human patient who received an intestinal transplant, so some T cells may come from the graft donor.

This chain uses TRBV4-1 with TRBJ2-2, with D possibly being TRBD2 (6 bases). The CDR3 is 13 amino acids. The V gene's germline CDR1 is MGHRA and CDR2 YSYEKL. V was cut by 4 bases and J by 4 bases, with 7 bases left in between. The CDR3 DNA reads TGCGCCAGCAGCCCCGGGGGCACCGGGGAGCTGTTTTTT. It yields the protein CASSPGGTGELFF.

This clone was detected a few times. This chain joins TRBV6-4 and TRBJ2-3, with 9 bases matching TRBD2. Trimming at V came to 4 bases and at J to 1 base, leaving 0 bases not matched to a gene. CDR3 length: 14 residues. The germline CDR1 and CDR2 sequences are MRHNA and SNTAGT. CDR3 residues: CASSGTSGTDTQYF. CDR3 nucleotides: TGTGCCAGCAGTGGGACTAGCGGCACAGATACGCAGTATTTT.

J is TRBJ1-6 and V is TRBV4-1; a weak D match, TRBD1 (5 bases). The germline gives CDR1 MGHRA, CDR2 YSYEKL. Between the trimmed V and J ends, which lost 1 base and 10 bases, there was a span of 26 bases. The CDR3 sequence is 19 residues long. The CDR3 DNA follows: TGCGCCAGCAGCCAAGGCTCGGTGTCGCGCCAGGGATCCCTGTCACCCCTCCACTTT. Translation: CASSQGSVSRQGSLSPLHF.

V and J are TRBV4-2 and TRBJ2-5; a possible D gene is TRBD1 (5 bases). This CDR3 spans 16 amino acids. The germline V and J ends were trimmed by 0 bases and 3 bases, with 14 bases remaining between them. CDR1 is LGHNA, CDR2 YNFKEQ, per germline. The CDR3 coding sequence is TGTGCCAGCAGCCAAGAAGGGGCAGACCTGAAAGAGACCCAGTACTTC. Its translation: CASSQEGADLKETQYF.

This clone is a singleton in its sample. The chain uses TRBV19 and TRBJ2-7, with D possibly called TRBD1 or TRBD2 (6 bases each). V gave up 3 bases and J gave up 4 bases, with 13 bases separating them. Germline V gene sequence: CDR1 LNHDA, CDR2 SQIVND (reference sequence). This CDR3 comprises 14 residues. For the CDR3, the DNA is TGTGCCAGTAGTATCGCGGGACAACTATACGAGCAGTACTTC. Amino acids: CASSIAGQLYEQYF.

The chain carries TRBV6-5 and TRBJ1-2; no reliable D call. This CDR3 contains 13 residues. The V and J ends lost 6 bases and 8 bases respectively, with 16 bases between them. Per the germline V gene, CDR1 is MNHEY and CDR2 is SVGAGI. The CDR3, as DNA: TGTGCCAGCAGATCCCCGAGAACCGGAGGCTACACCTTC. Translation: CASRSPRTGGYTF.

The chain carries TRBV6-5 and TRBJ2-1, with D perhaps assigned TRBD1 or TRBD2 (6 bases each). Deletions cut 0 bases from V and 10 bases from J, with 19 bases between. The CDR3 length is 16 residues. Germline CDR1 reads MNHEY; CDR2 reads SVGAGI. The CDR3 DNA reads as TGTGCCAGCAGTTACTCGGCTTTGGGGGGCGGCGGAGAGCAGTTCTTC. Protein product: CASSYSALGGGGEQFF.

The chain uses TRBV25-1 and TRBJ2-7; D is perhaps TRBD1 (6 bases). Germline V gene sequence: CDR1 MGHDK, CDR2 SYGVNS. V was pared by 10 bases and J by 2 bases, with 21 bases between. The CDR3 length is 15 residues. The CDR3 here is CATQMREGDAYEQYF. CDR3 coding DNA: TGTGCCACGCAGATGAGAGAGGGGGATGCCTACGAGCAGTACTTC.

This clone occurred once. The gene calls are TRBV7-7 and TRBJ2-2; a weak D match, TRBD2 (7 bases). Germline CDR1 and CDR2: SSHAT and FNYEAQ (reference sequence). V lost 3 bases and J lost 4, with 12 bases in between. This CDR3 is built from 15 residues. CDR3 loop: CASSFHGGPTGELFF. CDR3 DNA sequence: TGTGCCAGCAGCTTCCACGGGGGGCCCACCGGGGAGCTGTTTTTT.

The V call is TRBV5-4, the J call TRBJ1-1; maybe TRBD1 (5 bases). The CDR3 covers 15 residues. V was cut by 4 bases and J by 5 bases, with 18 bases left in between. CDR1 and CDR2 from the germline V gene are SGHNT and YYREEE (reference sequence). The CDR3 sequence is CASSPPAGGRTEAFF. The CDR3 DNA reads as TGTGCCAGCAGCCCCCCGGCTGGGGGTAGGACTGAAGCTTTCTTT.

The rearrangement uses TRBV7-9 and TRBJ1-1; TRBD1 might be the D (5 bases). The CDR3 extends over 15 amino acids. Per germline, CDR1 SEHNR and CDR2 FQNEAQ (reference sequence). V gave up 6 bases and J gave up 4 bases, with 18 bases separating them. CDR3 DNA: TGTGCCAGCAGTCCTTGGGGGGGGACCAGCACTGAAGCTTTCTTT. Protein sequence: CASSPWGGTSTEAFF.

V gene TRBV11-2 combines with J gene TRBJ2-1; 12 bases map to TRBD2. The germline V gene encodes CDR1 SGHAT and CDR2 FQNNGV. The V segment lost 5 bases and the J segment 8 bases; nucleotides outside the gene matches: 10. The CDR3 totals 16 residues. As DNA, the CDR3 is TGTGCCAGCAGCCCGATAGGACTAGCGGGGTATCATGAGCAGTTCTTC. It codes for CASSPIGLAGYHEQFF.